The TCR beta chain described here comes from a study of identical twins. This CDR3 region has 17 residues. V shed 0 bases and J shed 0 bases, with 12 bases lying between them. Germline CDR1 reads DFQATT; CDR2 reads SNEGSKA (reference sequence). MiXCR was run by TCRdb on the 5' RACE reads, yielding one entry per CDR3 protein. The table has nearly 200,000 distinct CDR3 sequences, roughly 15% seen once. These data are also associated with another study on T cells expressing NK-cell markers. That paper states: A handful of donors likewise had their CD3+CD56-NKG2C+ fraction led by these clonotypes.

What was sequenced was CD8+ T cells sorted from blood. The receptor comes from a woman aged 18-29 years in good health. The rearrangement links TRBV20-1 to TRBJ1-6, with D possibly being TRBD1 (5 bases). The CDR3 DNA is TGCAGTGCTAGAGATAGACAGATGAGCTCCTATAATTCACCCCTCCACTTT. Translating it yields CSARDRQMSSYNSPLHF.